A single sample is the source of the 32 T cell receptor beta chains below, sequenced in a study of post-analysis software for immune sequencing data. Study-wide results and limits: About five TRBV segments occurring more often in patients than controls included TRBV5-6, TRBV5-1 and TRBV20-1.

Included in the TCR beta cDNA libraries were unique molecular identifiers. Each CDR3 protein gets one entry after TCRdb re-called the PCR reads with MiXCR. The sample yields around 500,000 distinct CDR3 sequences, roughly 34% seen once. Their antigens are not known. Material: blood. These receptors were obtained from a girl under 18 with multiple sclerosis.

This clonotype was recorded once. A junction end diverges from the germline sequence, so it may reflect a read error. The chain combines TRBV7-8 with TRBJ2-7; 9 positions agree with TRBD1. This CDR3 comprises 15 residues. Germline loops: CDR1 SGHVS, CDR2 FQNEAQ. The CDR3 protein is CANSLESDRGYEQYF. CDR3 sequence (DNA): TGTGCCAACAGCTTAGAGTCGGACAGGGGCTACGAGCAGTACTTC.

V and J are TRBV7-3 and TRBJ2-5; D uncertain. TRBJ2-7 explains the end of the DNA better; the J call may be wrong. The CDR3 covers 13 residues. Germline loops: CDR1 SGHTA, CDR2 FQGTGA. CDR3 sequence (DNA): TGTGCCAGCAGCTTAACCGCCCAAGACGAGCAGTACTTC. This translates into CASSLTAQDEQYF.

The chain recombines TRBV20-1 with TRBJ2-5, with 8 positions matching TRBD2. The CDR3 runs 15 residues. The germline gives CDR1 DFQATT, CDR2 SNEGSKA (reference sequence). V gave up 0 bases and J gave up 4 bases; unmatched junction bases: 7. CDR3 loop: CSARDPAGEGETQYF. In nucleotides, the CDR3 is TGCAGTGCTAGAGATCCAGCGGGGGAGGGAGAGACCCAGTACTTC.

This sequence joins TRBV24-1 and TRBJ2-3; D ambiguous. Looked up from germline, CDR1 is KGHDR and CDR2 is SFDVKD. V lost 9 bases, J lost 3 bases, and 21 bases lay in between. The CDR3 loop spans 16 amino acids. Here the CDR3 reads CATGSTGRQRTDTQYF. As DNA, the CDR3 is TGTGCCACCGGGTCCACGGGTAGGCAGAGGACAGATACGCAGTATTTT.

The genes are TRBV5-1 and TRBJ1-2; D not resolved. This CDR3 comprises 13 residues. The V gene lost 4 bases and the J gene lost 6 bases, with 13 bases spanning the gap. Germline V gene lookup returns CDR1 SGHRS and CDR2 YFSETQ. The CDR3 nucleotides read TGCGCCAGCAGCCCCAGTATACCAGATGGCTACACCTTC. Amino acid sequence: CASSPSIPDGYTF.

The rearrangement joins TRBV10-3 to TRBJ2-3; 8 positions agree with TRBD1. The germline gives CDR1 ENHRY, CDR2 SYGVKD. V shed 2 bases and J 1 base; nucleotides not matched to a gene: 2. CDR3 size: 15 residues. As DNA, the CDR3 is TGTGCCATCAGTGAGGACAGGGGTGGCACAGATACGCAGTATTTT. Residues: CAISEDRGGTDTQYF.

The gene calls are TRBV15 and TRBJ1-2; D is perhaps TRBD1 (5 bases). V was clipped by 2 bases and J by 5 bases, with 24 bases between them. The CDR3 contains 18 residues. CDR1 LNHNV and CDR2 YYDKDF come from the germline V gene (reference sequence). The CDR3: CATSRPWGVSASEYGYTF. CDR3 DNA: TGTGCCACCAGCAGACCTTGGGGGGTTTCAGCCTCGGAGTATGGCTACACCTTC.

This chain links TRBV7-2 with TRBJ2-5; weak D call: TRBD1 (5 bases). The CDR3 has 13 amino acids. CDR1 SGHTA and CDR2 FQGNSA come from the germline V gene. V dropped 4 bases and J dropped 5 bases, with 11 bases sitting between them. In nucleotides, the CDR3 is TGTGCCAGCAGCTGGCAGGGTGGCGAGACCCAGTACTTC. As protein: CASSWQGGETQYF.

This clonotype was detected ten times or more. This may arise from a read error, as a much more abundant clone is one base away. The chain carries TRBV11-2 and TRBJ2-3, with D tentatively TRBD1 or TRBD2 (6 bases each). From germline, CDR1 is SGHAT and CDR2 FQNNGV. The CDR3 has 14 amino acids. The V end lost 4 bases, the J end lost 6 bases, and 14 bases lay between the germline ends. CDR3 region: CASSSAGTWDTQYF. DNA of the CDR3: TGTGCCAGCAGCTCCGCGGGGACATGGGATACGCAGTATTTT.

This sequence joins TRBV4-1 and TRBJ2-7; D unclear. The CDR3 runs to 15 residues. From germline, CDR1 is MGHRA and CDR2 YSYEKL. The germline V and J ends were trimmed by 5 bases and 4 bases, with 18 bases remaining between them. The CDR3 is CASSGRPMGVYEQYF. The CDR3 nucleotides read TGCGCCAGCAGCGGGCGACCCATGGGCGTATACGAGCAGTACTTC.

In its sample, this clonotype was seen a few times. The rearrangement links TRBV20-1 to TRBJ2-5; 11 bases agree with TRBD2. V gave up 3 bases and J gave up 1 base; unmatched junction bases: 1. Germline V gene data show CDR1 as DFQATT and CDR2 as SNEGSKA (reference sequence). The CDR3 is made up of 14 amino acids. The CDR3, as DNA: TGCAGTGCTAGGACTAGCGGGATCCAAGAGACCCAGTACTTC. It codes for CSARTSGIQETQYF.

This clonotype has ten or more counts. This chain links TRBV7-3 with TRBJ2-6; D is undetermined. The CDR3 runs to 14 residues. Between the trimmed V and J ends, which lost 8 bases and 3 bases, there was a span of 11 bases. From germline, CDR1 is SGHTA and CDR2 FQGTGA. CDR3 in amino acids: CASGQAGGANVLTF. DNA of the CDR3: TGTGCCAGCGGGCAGGCCGGTGGGGCCAACGTCCTGACTTTC.

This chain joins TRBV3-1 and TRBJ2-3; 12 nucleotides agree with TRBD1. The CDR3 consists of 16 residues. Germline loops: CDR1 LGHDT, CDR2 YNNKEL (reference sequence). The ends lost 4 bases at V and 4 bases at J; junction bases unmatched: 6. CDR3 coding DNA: TGTGCCAGCAGCCCCCGGGACAGGGGGCTCCCAGATACGCAGTATTTT. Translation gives CASSPRDRGLPDTQYF.

The CDR3 spells CASSLADDRGNEQFF. The CDR3 nucleotides are TGCGCCAGCAGCTTGGCCGACGACAGGGGCAATGAGCAGTTCTTC. This sequence joins TRBV5-1 and TRBJ2-1; 8 bases are shared with TRBD1. The CDR3 is 15 residues long. Germline trimming cut 0 bases from V and 6 bases from J; bases unmatched to any gene: 5. Germline CDR1 and CDR2: SGHRS and YFSETQ.

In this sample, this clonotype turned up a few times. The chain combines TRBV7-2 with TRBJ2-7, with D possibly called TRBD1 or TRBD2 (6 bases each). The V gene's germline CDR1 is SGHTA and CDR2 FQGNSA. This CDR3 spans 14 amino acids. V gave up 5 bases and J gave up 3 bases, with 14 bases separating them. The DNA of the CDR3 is TGTGCCAGCAGCCCGGGGGCAGGGCTCTACGAGCAGTACTTC. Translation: CASSPGAGLYEQYF.

CDR3 in amino acids: CSVPGQLYGYTF. CDR3 nucleotide sequence: TGCAGCGTGCCGGGACAGCTCTATGGCTACACCTTC. V is TRBV29-1 and J is TRBJ1-2, with 7 bases that match TRBD1. Trimming at V came to 6 bases and at J to 4 bases, leaving 5 bases not matched to a gene. The CDR3 covers 12 residues. Germline CDR1 and CDR2: SQVTM and ANQGSEA.

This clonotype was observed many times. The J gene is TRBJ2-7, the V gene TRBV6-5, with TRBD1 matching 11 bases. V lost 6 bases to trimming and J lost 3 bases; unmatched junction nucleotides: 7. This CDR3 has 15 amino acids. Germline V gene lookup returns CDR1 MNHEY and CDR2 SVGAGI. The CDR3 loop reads CASSPGGTGGYEQYF. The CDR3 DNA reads TGTGCCAGCAGCCCCGGCGGGACAGGGGGCTACGAGCAGTACTTC.

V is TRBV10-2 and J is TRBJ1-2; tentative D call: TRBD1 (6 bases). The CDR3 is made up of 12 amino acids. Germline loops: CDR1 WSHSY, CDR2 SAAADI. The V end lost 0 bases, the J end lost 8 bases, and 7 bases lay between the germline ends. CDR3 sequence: CASSESRGGYTF. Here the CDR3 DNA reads TGCGCCAGCAGTGAGTCCAGGGGCGGCTACACCTTC.

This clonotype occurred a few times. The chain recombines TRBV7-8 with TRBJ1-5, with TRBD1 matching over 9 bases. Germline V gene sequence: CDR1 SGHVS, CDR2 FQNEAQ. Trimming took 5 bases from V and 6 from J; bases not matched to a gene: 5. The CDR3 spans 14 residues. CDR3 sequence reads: CASSTDRGAQPQHF. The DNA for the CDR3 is TGTGCCAGCAGCACAGACAGGGGGGCTCAGCCCCAGCATTTT. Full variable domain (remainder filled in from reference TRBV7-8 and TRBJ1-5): GAGVSQSPRYKVAKRGQDVALRCDPISGHVSLFWYQQALGQGPEFLTYFQNEAQLDKSGLPSDRFFAERPEGSVSTLKIQRTQQEDSAVYLCASSTDRGAQPQHFGDGTRLSIL.

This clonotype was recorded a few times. The chain's CDR3 is CASSYATWTDYGYTF. Here the CDR3 DNA reads TGTGCCAGCAGTTACGCAACTTGGACAGACTATGGCTACACCTTC. This sequence joins TRBV6-6 and TRBJ1-2; maybe TRBD1 (6 bases). Germline lookup yields CDR1 MNHNY and CDR2 SVGAGI (reference sequence). Trimming left V 2 bases short and J 3 bases short, with 13 bases between. CDR3 length: 15 residues.

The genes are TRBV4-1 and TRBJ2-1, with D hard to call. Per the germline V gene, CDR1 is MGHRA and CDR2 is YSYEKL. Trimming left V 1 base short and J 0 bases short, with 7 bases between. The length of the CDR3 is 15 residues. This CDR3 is CASSQVPSSYNEQFF. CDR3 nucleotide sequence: TGCGCCAGCAGCCAAGTGCCGAGCTCCTACAATGAGCAGTTCTTC.

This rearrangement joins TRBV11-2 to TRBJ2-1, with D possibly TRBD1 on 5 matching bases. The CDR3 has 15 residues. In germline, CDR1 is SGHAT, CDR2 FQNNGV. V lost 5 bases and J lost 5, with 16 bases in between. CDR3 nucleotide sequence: TGTGCCAGCAGCCCCGAGGTACAGGTAAACAATGAGCAGTTCTTC. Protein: CASSPEVQVNNEQFF.

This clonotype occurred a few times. In DNA form, the CDR3 reads TGTGCCAGCAGCTTAGAGACTTTTGGACAGCGTGAAGCTTTCTTT. Protein: CASSLETFGQREAFF. The gene calls are TRBV11-1 and TRBJ1-1; possibly TRBD1 for D (6 bases). The germline gives CDR1 SGHAT, CDR2 FQDESV (reference sequence). With 1 base removed from V and 7 bases from J, the gap between germline ends came to 16 bases. The CDR3 runs 15 residues. Full variable domain (outside the CDR3, taken from reference TRBV11-1 and TRBJ1-1): EAEVAQSPRYKITEKSQAVAFWCDPISGHATLYWYRQILGQGPELLVQFQDESVVDDSQLPKDRFSAERLKGVDSTLKIQPAELGDSAMYLCASSLETFGQREAFFGQGTRLTVV.

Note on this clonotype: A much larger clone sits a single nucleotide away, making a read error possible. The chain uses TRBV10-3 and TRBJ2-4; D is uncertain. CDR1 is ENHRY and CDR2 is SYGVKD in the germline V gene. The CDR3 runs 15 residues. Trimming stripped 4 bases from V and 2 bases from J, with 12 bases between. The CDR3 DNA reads TGTGCCATCAGTGGGCAGGTTGGGACCAAAAACATTCAGTACTTC. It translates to CAISGQVGTKNIQYF.

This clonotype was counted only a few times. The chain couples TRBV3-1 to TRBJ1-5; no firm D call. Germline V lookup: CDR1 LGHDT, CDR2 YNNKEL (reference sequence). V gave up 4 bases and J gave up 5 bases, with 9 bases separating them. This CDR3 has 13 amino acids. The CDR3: CASSPGLDQPQHF. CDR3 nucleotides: TGTGCCAGCAGCCCAGGCCTTGATCAGCCCCAGCATTTT. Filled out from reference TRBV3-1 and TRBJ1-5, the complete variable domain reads DTAVSQTPKYLVTQMGNDKSIKCEQNLGHDTMYWYKQDSKKFLKIMFSYNNKELIINETVPNRFSPKSPDKAHLNLHINSLELGDSAVYFCASSPGLDQPQHFGDGTRLSIL.

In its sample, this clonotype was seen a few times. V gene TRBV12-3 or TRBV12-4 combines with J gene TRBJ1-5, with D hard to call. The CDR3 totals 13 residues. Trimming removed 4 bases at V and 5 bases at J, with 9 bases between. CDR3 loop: CASSSGEDQPQHF. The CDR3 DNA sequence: TGTGCCAGCAGTTCCGGGGAAGATCAGCCCCAGCATTTT.

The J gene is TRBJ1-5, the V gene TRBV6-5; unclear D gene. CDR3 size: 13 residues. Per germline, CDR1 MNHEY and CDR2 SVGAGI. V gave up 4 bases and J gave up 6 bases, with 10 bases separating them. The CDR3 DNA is TGTGCCAGCAGTTCAATGGGTGGTCAGCCCCAGCATTTT. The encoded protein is CASSSMGGQPQHF.

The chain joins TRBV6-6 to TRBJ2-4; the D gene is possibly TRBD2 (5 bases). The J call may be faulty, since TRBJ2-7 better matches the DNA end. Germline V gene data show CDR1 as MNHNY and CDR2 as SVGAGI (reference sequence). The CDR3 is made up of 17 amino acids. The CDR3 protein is CASSLPKEAGRPYEQYF. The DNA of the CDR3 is TGTGCCAGCAGTCTCCCGAAAGAGGCTGGGAGACCCTACGAGCAGTACTTC.

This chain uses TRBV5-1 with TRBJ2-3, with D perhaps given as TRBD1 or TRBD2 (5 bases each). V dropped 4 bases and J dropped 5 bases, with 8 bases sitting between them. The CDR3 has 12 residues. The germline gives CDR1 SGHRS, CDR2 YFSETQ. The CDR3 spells CASSEGLDTQYF. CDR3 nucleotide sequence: TGCGCCAGCAGCGAGGGGCTAGATACGCAGTATTTT.

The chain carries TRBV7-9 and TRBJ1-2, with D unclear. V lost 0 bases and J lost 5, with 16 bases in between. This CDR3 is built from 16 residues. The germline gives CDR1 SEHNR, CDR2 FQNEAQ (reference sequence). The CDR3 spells CASSLAPLDLVYGYTF. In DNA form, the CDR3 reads TGTGCCAGCAGCTTAGCCCCTCTCGACTTGGTTTATGGCTACACCTTC.

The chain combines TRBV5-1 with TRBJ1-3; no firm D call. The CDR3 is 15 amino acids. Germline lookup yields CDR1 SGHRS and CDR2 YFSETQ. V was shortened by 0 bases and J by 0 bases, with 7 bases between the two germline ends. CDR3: CASSLGHSSGNTIYF. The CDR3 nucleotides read TGCGCCAGCAGCTTGGGACATAGCTCTGGAAACACCATATATTTT.

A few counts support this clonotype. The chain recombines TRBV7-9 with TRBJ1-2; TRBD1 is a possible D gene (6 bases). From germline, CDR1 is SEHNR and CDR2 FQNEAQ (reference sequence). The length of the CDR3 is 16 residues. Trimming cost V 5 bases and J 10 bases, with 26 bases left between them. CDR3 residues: CASSTTLRGPEDTYTF. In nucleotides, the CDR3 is TGTGCCAGCAGCACCACACTCAGGGGTCCTGAGGATACCTACACCTTC.